Below, 6 T cell receptor beta chains from the same sample are listed, as sequenced in a study of blood T cell repertoires in COVID-19. TCRdb's table, derived via immunoSEQ multiplex PCR, lists solely in-frame clones and lacks some. The profile covers roughly 150,000 clones, with around 90% appearing a single time and 18% taken by the ten largest. The sequenced sample was peripheral blood. Every receptor here comes from a man between 60 and 70 years old with active or convalescent COVID-19.

This sequence joins TRBV9 and TRBJ2-7, with TRBD2 matching 7 bases. The V gene's germline CDR1 is SGDLS and CDR2 YYNGEE. This CDR3 region has 12 residues. The V segment lost 0 bases and the J segment 6 bases; nucleotides outside the gene matches: 0. CDR3 coding DNA: TGTGCCAGCAGCGTAGGCGGGGGCGAGCAGTACTTC. Residues: CASSVGGGEQYF.

The chain is built from TRBV19 and TRBJ1-4; 8 positions match TRBD1. Germline V lookup: CDR1 LNHDA, CDR2 SQIVND (reference sequence). Unmatched junction bases numbered 7, after V lost 7 bases and J lost 3 bases. There are 15 residues in the CDR3. The CDR3 coding sequence is TGTGCCAGTAAGGAAACAGGGGGTGCTAATGAAAAACTGTTTTTT. Translation gives CASKETGGANEKLFF.

This rearrangement joins TRBV27 to TRBJ2-7; D is unclear. The germline V and J ends were trimmed by 6 bases and 8 bases, with 14 bases remaining between them. Germline CDR1 MNHEY, CDR2 SMNVEV (reference sequence). The CDR3 totals 12 residues. The CDR3 is CASRRGDNKQYF. The CDR3 DNA follows: TGTGCCAGCAGGAGAGGAGATAATAAGCAGTACTTC.

The genes are TRBV28 and TRBJ1-4; 7 nucleotides align to TRBD1. The CDR3 totals 16 residues. Germline values: CDR1 MDHEN, CDR2 SYDVKM. The V and J ends lost 4 bases and 8 bases, in that order; junction bases with no gene match: 13. The CDR3, as DNA: TGTGCCAGCAGTTCGACCGCACAGGGGCGTCGGGAAAAACTGTTTTTT. Its translation is CASSSTAQGRREKLFF.

This clone came up once. The chain employs TRBV10-3 and TRBJ2-2, with 11 positions matching TRBD1. CDR1 is ENHRY, CDR2 SYGVKD, per germline. The CDR3 sequence is 15 residues long. The V gene end was trimmed by 6 bases and the J gene end by 6 bases; junction bases not matched to a gene: 6. CDR3 sequence: CAIRRGQGAAGELFF. CDR3 coding DNA: TGTGCCATCAGGCGAGGACAGGGGGCGGCCGGGGAGCTGTTTTTT.

The chain combines TRBV9 with TRBJ2-3; 8 bases fit TRBD2. This CDR3 spans 16 amino acids. J was trimmed by 4 bases and V by 0 bases; bases with no gene match: 7. Germline V lookup: CDR1 SGDLS, CDR2 YYNGEE. The CDR3 protein is CASSVEAGLDPDTQYF. As DNA, the CDR3 is TGTGCCAGCAGCGTAGAGGCGGGACTAGATCCAGATACGCAGTATTTT.